This is a list of T cell receptor beta chains from one sample in a study of blood T cells in healthy people across ages. TCRdb itself ran the 5' RACE reads through MiXCR, one entry per CDR3 protein. The data contain 1.2 million to 1.5 million distinct CDR3 sequences, roughly 64% of them seen just once; the ten biggest clones take up approximately 7%. The specimen was blood. The receptors were sampled from a man aged 18 to 30 in good health. Each CDR3 is given with its conserved first and last residue. D genes are given only for firm matches. Clone sizes are given selectively: once, few, many, or a class where the clone is expanded.

j_call clone_size v_call d_call cdr3_aa cdr3_nt
TRBJ2-3 . TRBV6-6 TRBD2 CASSPGTSITDTQYF TGTGCCAGCAGTCCCGGGACTAGCATTACAGATACGCAGTATTTT
TRBJ2-1 . TRBV5-1 TRBD2 CASSLVVTSGSNEQFF TGCGCCAGCAGCTTGGTAGTGACTAGCGGGTCCAATGAGCAGTTCTTC
TRBJ2-1 . TRBV5-1 . CASSLDDEQFF TGCGCCAGCAGCTTGGACGATGAGCAGTTCTTC
TRBJ2-3 few TRBV7-9 TRBD2 CASLGLVGGLTGTDTQYF TGTGCCAGCCTGGGACTAGTGGGTGGTCTTACTGGCACAGATACGCAGTATTTT
TRBJ2-1 . TRBV29-1 TRBD2 CSVDSGGSSYNEQFF TGCAGCGTTGACTCCGGGGGGAGCTCCTACAATGAGCAGTTCTTC
TRBJ2-1 few TRBV6-6 TRBD2 CASSQRSGGHNEQFF TGTGCCAGCAGCCAACGTAGCGGGGGGCACAATGAGCAGTTCTTC
TRBJ2-7 . TRBV20-1 . CSARDPDRTYEQYF TGCAGTGCTAGAGATCCCGACAGAACCTACGAGCAGTACTTC
TRBJ2-1 . TRBV15 TRBD1 CATRTGTGTYNEQFF TGTGCCACCAGGACAGGGACGGGGACCTACAATGAGCAGTTCTTC
TRBJ1-1 . TRBV7-9 . CASSAAQRGTEAFF TGTGCCAGCAGCGCGGCCCAACGGGGCACTGAAGCTTTCTTT
TRBJ2-2 . TRBV4-1 TRBD1 CASSQVRQGNTGELFF TGCGCCAGCAGCCAAGTTCGACAGGGGAACACCGGGGAGCTGTTTTTT
TRBJ1-1 . TRBV6-2/TRBV6-3 . CASTQLLNTEAFF TGTGCCAGCACCCAACTCCTAAACACTGAAGCTTTCTTT
TRBJ2-3 . TRBV15 . CATSRELRGAGDTQYF TGTGCCACCAGCAGAGAGTTGCGAGGGGCGGGAGATACGCAGTATTTT
TRBJ2-7 . TRBV6-6 . CASSSDRNYEQYF TGTGCCAGCAGTTCCGACAGAAACTACGAGCAGTACTTC
TRBJ2-7 few TRBV10-3 TRBD2 CAINSGGGEQYF TGTGCCATCAATTCGGGGGGGGGCGAGCAGTACTTC
TRBJ2-5 . TRBV6-4 TRBD1 CASSQQGQQETQYF TGTGCCAGCAGTCAACAGGGACAGCAAGAGACCCAGTACTTC
TRBJ2-2 . TRBV20-1 . CSARDHLAGDVTGELFF TGCAGTGCTAGAGATCACCTTGCAGGGGATGTCACCGGGGAGCTGTTTTTT
TRBJ2-7 few TRBV28 . CASSLVSPPRYEQYF TGTGCCAGCAGTCTCGTATCCCCCCCAAGGTACGAGCAGTACTTC
TRBJ2-3 . TRBV5-1 . CASSLGRYGTDTQYF TGCGCCAGCAGCTTGGGGAGGTACGGCACAGATACGCAGTATTTT
TRBJ2-3 few TRBV20-1 . CSESRAETQQYF TGCAGTGAATCGAGGGCGGAGACCCAGCAGTATTTT
TRBJ2-7 . TRBV20-1 TRBD1 CSATGTEDEQYF TGCAGTGCAACCGGGACAGAAGACGAGCAGTACTTC
TRBJ2-5 . TRBV4-3 . CASSQGTSKGTQYF TGCGCCAGCAGCCAAGGAACTAGTAAGGGGACCCAGTACTTC
TRBJ1-1 . TRBV29-1 TRBD1 CSVDRDRVLDTEAFF TGCAGCGTTGACCGGGACAGGGTATTGGACACTGAAGCTTTCTTT
TRBJ1-2 . TRBV6-5 . CASRPPGFGGYTF TGTGCCAGCAGGCCCCCGGGTTTCGGAGGCTACACCTTC
TRBJ1-1 once TRBV20-1 . CSARGVKGSEAFF TGCAGTGCTAGAGGGGTGAAAGGGTCCGAAGCTTTCTTT
TRBJ2-7 . TRBV30 . CAWSVGGARYEQYF TGTGCCTGGAGTGTAGGGGGGGCCCGCTACGAGCAGTACTTC
TRBJ2-7 . TRBV29-1 . CSVEWENAYEQYF TGCAGCGTTGAATGGGAGAACGCCTACGAGCAGTACTTC
TRBJ1-2 . TRBV6-2/TRBV6-3 . CASSYLLWAYGYTF TGTGCCAGCAGTTATCTGCTCTGGGCCTATGGCTACACCTTC